This is a list of T cell receptor beta chains from one sample in a study of blood T cell repertoires in COVID-19. The assay was immunoSEQ multiplex PCR, and TCRdb's table has in-frame clones only and misses some. The data hold about half a million clones, with 88% observed a single time. Sequencing input: PBMCs or T cells enriched from blood (not recorded which). These receptors were obtained from a woman aged 60 to 75 who had recovered from COVID-19. Both conserved end residues are part of each CDR3. Each record gives: CDR3 protein, CDR3 DNA, V gene, D gene, J gene, clone size. A D gene is named only where the DNA matches it firmly. Clone size, where shown, is once, few, many, or a class for clones that have expanded.

CASSLAIQGYGYTF | TGTGCCAGCAGCTTAGCTATTCAGGGGTATGGCTACACCTTC | TRBV11-2 | - | TRBJ1-2 | -
CASSPWTGAMNTEAFF | TGCGCCAGCAGCCCTTGGACAGGGGCCATGAACACTGAAGCTTTCTTT | TRBV4-1 | TRBD1 | TRBJ1-1 | -
CASSFATSYTGELFF | TGTGCCAGCAGTTTTGCGACTAGTTACACCGGGGAGCTGTTTTTT | TRBV7-6 | - | TRBJ2-2 | -
CASTQGQAKGLHF | TGTGCCAGCACCCAAGGACAGGCAAAGGGGCTCCACTTT | TRBV12-3/TRBV12-4 | TRBD1 | TRBJ1-6 | -
CASSFDRGSDTQYF | TGTGCCAGCAGCTTCGACAGGGGATCAGATACGCAGTATTTT | TRBV5-4 | TRBD1 | TRBJ2-3 | once
CASSVSGGLTGELFF | TGTGCCAGCAGCGTTAGCGGGGGGCTCACCGGGGAGCTGTTTTTT | TRBV9 | TRBD2 | TRBJ2-2 | once
CASKSYTDTQYF | TGTGCCAGCAAAAGCTACACAGATACGCAGTATTTT | TRBV6-5 | - | TRBJ2-3 | -
CASRTGTGVTYEQYF | TGTGCCAGCAGAACCGGGACAGGGGTAACCTACGAGCAGTACTTC | TRBV27 | TRBD1 | TRBJ2-7 | -
CASSPGALTGAGEKLFF | TGTGCCAGCAGCCCGGGGGCTCTGACAGGGGCGGGTGAAAAACTGTTTTTT | TRBV5-8 | TRBD1 | TRBJ1-4 | -
CASGGLGYNEQFF | TGTGCCAGCGGAGGTCTAGGATACAATGAGCAGTTCTTC | TRBV2 | - | TRBJ2-1 | -
CASSPTSGGAGTGELFF | TGTGCCAGCAGTCCGACTAGCGGGGGGGCGGGCACCGGGGAGCTGTTTTTT | TRBV27 | TRBD2 | TRBJ2-2 | -
CASSVADSSYEQYF | TGTGCCAGCAGCGTAGCGGACAGTTCCTACGAGCAGTACTTC | TRBV9 | - | TRBJ2-7 | -
CATSSRAGGADTQYF | TGTGCCACCAGCAGTAGAGCGGGGGGGGCAGATACGCAGTATTTT | TRBV15 | TRBD2 | TRBJ2-3 | -
CASSRQGPPTNEKLFF | TGCGCCAGCAGCAGACAGGGGCCGCCTACTAATGAAAAACTGTTTTTT | TRBV5-1 | TRBD1 | TRBJ1-4 | -
CASSGTGGNLQPQHF | TGTGCCAGCAGTGGGACAGGGGGCAATTTGCAGCCCCAGCATTTT | TRBV2 | TRBD1 | TRBJ1-5 | -
CATSGDRGTGNTIYF | TGTGCCACCAGCGGAGACAGGGGTACTGGAAACACCATATATTTT | TRBV15 | TRBD1 | TRBJ1-3 | -
CASGRETGELFF | TGTGCCTCCGGGAGAGAGACCGGGGAGCTGTTTTTT | TRBV2 | - | TRBJ2-2 | -
CSAGSTNTGELFF | TGCAGCGCCGGCTCCACTAACACCGGGGAGCTGTTTTTT | TRBV29-1 | - | TRBJ2-2 | -
CASSLGTGFYNEQFF | TGTGCCAGCAGCTTAGGGACAGGGTTCTACAATGAGCAGTTCTTC | TRBV11-3 | TRBD1 | TRBJ2-1 | -
CASRKTDREDTQYF | TGCGCCAGCCGAAAAACTGACCGGGAGGATACGCAGTATTTT | TRBV4-1 | - | TRBJ2-3 | -
CASILQGKSSPLHF | TGTGCCAGTATCCTGCAGGGAAAGAGTTCACCCCTCCACTTT | TRBV19 | - | TRBJ1-6 | -
CASSSAEGSGNTIYF | TGTGCCAGCAGCTCCGCGGAGGGATCTGGAAACACCATATATTTT | TRBV28 | - | TRBJ1-3 | -
CASSLEGAFGYTF | TGTGCCAGCAGCCTTGAGGGGGCTTTTGGCTACACCTTC | TRBV3-1/TRBV3-2 | TRBD1 | TRBJ1-2 | -
CASSETGGTEAFF | TGTGCCAGCAGCGAAACAGGGGGCACTGAAGCTTTCTTT | TRBV7-6 | TRBD1 | TRBJ1-1 | -
CSVDQGVTEAFF | TGCAGCGTTGACCAGGGGGTCACTGAAGCTTTCTTT | TRBV29-1 | TRBD1 | TRBJ1-1 | -
CASSIQGGNTEAFF | TGCGCCAGCAGCATACAGGGCGGGAACACTGAAGCTTTCTTT | TRBV5-1 | - | TRBJ1-1 | -
CASRRRTSGGARTDTQYF | TGTGCCAGCAGACGTCGGACTAGCGGGGGAGCACGCACAGATACGCAGTATTTT | TRBV28 | TRBD2 | TRBJ2-3 | -
CASSDIGEGNEKLFF | TGTGCCAGCAGTGACATAGGGGAAGGTAATGAAAAACTGTTTTTT | TRBV6-1 | - | TRBJ1-4 | -
CASSWTGGETDTQYF | TGTGCCAGCAGCTGGACAGGGGGGGAAACAGATACGCAGTATTTT | TRBV11-3 | TRBD1 | TRBJ2-3 | -
CASKGTGFSEKLFF | TGTGCCAGCAAAGGGACAGGGTTTTCTGAAAAACTGTTTTTT | TRBV2 | TRBD1 | TRBJ1-4 | -
CAWSRLQGQGGNQPQHF | TGTGCCTGGAGTCGTCTTCAGGGACAGGGGGGAAATCAGCCCCAGCATTTT | TRBV30 | TRBD1 | TRBJ1-5 | -
CASSIYAGQGGWATEAFF | TGTGCCAGTAGTATTTATGCGGGACAGGGAGGTTGGGCCACTGAAGCTTTCTTT | TRBV19 | TRBD1 | TRBJ1-1 | -
CASSTGLAGGVNEQFF | TGTGCCAGCAGCACCGGACTAGCGGGGGGTGTGAATGAGCAGTTCTTC | TRBV7-6 | TRBD2 | TRBJ2-1 | -
CASSFGGSSYNSPLHF | TGTGCCAGCAGTTTTGGGGGGAGCTCCTATAATTCACCCCTCCACTTT | TRBV27 | - | TRBJ1-6 | -
CSVEPEASGGTGSPPDTQYF | TGCAGCGTTGAACCCGAAGCTAGCGGGGGCACAGGGTCCCCCCCAGATACGCAGTATTTT | TRBV29-1 | TRBD2 | TRBJ2-3 | -
CASSFSGTNNSPLHF | TGTGCCAGCAGCTTCTCCGGGACAAATAATTCACCCCTCCACTTT | TRBV7-6 | - | TRBJ1-6 | -
CASRMDRPNTGELFF | TGCGCCAGCAGAATGGACAGACCGAACACCGGGGAGCTGTTTTTT | TRBV5-1 | - | TRBJ2-2 | once
CASSLARGIDTQYF | TGCGCCAGCAGCTTGGCCAGGGGAATAGATACGCAGTATTTT | TRBV5-1 | - | TRBJ2-3 | -
CASSQRSGGYTEAFF | TGTGCCAGCAGCCAGAGATCAGGGGGCTACACTGAAGCTTTCTTT | TRBV5-4 | TRBD1 | TRBJ1-1 | -
CASSTTGGRSNSPLHF | TGTGCCAGCAGCACTACAGGGGGGAGAAGCAATTCACCCCTCCACTTT | TRBV5-4 | TRBD1 | TRBJ1-6 | few
CASKRDGGYGYGYTF | TGTGCCAGCAAAAGGGATGGGGGGTACGGCTATGGCTACACCTTC | TRBV6-5 | - | TRBJ1-2 | -
CASSPLAANTGELFF | TGCGCCAGCAGCCCTCTAGCGGCGAACACCGGGGAGCTGTTTTTT | TRBV5-1 | TRBD2 | TRBJ2-2 | -
CAISSLAGVTHTQYF | TGTGCCATCAGTTCACTAGCGGGGGTCACACATACGCAGTATTTT | TRBV10-3 | TRBD2 | TRBJ2-3 | once
CASSLASEQYF | TGCGCCAGCAGCTTGGCCTCCGAGCAGTACTTC | TRBV5-1 | - | TRBJ2-7 | -
CASSLPLGDTGELFF | TGTGCCAGCAGTTTACCCTTGGGCGACACCGGGGAGCTGTTTTTT | TRBV28 | - | TRBJ2-2 | -
CAIRGQGLGSPLHF | TGTGCCATCAGGGGACAGGGGTTAGGTTCACCCCTCCACTTT | TRBV10-3 | TRBD1 | TRBJ1-6 | -
CASSAPTARTIQPQHF | TGTGCCAGCAGCGCCCCGACAGCAAGGACGATTCAGCCCCAGCATTTT | TRBV9 | - | TRBJ1-5 | -
CASSLGDRAGNEQFF | TGTGCCAGCAGCTTGGGGGACAGGGCTGGGAATGAGCAGTTCTTC | TRBV5-4 | TRBD1 | TRBJ2-1 | -
CSVRGDPFSPLHF | TGCAGCGTTCGCGGAGATCCTTTTTCACCCCTCCACTTT | TRBV29-1 | - | TRBJ1-6 | few
CASSLDGRGTEAFF | TGCGCCAGCAGCTTGGACGGTAGGGGCACTGAAGCTTTCTTT | TRBV5-1 | - | TRBJ1-1 | -
CASMSNEQFF | TGTGCCAGCATGAGTAATGAGCAGTTCTTC | TRBV2 | - | TRBJ2-1 | -